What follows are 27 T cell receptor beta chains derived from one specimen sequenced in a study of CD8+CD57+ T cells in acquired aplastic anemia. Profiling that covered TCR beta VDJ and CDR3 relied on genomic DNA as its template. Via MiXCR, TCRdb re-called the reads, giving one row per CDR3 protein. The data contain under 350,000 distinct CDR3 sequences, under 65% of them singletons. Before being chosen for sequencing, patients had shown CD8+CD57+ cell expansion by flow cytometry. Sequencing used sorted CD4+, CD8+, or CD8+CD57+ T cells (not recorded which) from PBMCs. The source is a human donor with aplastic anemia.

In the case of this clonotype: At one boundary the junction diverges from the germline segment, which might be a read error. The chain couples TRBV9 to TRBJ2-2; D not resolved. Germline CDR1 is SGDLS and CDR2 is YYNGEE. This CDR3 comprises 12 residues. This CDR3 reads CASSENAGELFF. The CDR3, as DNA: TGTGCCAGCAGCGAGAACGCCGGGGAGCTGTTTTTT.

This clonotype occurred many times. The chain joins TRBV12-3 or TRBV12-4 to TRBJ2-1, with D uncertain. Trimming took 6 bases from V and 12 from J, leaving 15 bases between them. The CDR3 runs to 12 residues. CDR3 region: CASSFEGRGQFF. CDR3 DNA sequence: TGTGCCAGCAGCTTCGAAGGGCGAGGGCAGTTCTTC.

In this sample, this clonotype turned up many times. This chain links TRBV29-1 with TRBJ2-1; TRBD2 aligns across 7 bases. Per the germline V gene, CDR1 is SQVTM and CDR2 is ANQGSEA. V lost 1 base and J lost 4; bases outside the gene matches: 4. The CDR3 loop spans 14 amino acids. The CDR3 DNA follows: TGCAGCGTTGAAGGGGGGGGTGGGTACAATGAGCAGTTCTTC. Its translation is CSVEGGGGYNEQFF.

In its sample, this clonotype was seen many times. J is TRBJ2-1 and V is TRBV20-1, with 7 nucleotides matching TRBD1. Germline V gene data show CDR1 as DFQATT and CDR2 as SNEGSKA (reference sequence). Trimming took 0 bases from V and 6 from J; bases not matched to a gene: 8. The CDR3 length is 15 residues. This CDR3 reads CSARERQGMINEQFF. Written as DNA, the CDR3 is TGCAGTGCTAGAGAGAGACAGGGAATGATCAATGAGCAGTTCTTC.

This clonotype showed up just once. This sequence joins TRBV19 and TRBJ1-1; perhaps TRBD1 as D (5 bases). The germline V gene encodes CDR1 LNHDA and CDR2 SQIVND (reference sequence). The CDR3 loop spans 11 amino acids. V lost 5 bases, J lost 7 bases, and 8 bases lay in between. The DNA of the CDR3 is TGTGCCAGTAGTGAGGGGTATGAAGCTTTCTTT. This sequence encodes CASSEGYEAFF.

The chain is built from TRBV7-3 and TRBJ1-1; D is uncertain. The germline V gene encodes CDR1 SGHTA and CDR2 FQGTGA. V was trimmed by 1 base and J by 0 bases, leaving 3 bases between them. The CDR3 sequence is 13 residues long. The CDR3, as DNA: TGTGCCAGCAGCTTAATTGTGAACACTGAAGCTTTCTTT. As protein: CASSLIVNTEAFF.

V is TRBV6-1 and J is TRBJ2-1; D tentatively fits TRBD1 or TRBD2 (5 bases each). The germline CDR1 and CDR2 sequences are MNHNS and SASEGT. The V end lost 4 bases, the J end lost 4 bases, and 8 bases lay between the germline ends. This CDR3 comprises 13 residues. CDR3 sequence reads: CASSGDGYNEQFF. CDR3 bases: TGTGCCAGCAGTGGGGACGGATACAATGAGCAGTTCTTC.

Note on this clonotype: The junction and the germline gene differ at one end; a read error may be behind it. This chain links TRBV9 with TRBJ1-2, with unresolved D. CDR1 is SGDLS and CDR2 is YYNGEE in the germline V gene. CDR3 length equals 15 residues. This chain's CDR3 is CASSPEGWTGYGYTF. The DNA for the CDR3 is TGCGCCAGCAGCCCAGAAGGGTGGACGGGTTATGGCTACACCTTC.

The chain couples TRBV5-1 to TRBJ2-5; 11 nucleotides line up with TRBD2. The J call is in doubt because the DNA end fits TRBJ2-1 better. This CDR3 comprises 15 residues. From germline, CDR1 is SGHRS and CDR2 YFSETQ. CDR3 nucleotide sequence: TGCGCCAGCAGCCCAACTAGCGGGAGCAAATGTGAGCAGTTCTTC. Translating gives CASSPTSGSKCEQFF.

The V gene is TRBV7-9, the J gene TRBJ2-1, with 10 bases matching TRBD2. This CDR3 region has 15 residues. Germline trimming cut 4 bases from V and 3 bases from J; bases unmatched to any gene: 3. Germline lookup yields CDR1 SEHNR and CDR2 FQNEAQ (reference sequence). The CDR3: CASSSSSGSYNEQFF. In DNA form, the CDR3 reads TGTGCCAGCAGCTCGTCTAGCGGGAGCTACAATGAGCAGTTCTTC.

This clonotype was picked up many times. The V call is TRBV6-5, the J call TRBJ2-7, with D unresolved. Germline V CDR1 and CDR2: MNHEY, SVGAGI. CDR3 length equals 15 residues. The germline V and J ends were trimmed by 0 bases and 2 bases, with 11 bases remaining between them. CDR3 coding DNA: TGTGCCAGCAGTTACTCGAACACAGCGACCTACGAGCAGTACTTC. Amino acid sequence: CASSYSNTATYEQYF.

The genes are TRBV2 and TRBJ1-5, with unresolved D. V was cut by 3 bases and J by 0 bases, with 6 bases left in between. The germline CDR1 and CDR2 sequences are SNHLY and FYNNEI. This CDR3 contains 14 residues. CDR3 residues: CASSDRNSNQPQHF. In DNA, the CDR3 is TGTGCCAGCAGTGATAGGAATAGCAATCAGCCCCAGCATTTT.

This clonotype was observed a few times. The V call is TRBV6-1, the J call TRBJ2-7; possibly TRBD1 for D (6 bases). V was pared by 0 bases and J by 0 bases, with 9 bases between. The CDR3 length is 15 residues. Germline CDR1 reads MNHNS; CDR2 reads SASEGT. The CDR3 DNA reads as TGTGCCAGCAGTGAAGCGGGGGCGAGCTCCTACGAGCAGTACTTC. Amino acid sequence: CASSEAGASSYEQYF.

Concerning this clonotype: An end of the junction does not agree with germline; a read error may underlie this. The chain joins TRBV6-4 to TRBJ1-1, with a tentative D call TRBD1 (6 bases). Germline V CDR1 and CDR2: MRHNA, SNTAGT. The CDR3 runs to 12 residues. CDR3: CTSSDSGDKAFF. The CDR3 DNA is TGTACCAGCAGTGACTCAGGGGATAAGGCTTTCTTT.

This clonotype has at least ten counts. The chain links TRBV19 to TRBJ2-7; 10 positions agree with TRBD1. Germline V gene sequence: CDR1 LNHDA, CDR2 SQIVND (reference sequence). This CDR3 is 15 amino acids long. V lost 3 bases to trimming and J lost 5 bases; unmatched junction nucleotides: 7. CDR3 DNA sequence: TGTGCCAGTAGTATGACCGGGACAGGGGTCGACGAGCAGTACTTC. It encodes CASSMTGTGVDEQYF.

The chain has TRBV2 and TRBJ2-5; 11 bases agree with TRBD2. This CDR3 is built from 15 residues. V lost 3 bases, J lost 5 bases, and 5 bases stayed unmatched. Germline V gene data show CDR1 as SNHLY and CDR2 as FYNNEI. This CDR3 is CASSDPGLAAETQYF. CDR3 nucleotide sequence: TGTGCCAGCAGTGACCCGGGACTAGCGGCCGAGACCCAGTACTTC. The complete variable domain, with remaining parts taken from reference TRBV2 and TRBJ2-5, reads EPEVTQTPSHQVTQMGQEVILRCVPISNHLYFYWYRQILGQKVEFLVSFYNNEISEKSEIFDDQFSVERPDGSNFTLKIRSTKLEDSAMYFCASSDPGLAAETQYFGPGTRLLVL.

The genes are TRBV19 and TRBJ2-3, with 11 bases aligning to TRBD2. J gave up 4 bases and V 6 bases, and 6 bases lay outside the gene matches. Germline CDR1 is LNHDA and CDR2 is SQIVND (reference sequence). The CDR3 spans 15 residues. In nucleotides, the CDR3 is TGTGCCAGTAGAGATAGCGGGGGGGCCGCAGATACGCAGTATTTT. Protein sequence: CASRDSGGAADTQYF.

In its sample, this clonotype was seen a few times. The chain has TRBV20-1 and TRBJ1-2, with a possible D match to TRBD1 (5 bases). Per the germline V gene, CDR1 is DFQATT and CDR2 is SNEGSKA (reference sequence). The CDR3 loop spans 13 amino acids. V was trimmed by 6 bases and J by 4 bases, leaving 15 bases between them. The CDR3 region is CSATRGGGYGYTF. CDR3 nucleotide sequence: TGCAGTGCCACCCGGGGGGGGGGCTATGGCTACACCTTC.

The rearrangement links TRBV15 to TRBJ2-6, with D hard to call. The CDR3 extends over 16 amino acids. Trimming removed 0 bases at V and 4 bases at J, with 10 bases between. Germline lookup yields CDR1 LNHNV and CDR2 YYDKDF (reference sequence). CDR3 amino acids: CATSRDARVGANVLTF. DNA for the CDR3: TGTGCCACCAGCAGAGATGCAAGGGTCGGGGCCAACGTCCTGACTTTC.

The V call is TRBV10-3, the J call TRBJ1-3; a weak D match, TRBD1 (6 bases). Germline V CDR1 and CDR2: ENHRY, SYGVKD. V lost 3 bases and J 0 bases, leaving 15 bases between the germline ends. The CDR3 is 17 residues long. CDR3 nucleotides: TGTGCCATCAGTGAAGGGGGGGGTCTGGGCTCTGGAAACACCATATATTTT. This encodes CAISEGGGLGSGNTIYF.

CDR3 bases: TGTGCCAGCAGCTTGGTCTCACTATACGAGCAGTACTTC. This translates into CASSLVSLYEQYF. V gene TRBV7-8 combines with J gene TRBJ2-7; D gene ambiguous. CDR1 and CDR2 from the germline V gene are SGHVS and FQNEAQ. Trimming cost V 3 bases and J 4 bases, with 10 bases left between them. The CDR3 contains 13 residues.

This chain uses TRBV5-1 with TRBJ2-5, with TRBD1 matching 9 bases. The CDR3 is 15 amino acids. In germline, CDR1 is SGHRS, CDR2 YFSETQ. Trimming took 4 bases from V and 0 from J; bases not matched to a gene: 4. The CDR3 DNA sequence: TGCGCCAGCAGCCAGGGGACAGGGTACCAAGAGACCCAGTACTTC. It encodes CASSQGTGYQETQYF. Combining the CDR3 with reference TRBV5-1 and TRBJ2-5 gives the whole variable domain KAGVTQTPRYLIKTRGQQVTLSCSPISGHRSVSWYQQTPGQGLQFLFEYFSETQRNKGNFPGRFSGRQFSNSRSEMNVSTLELGDSALYLCASSQGTGYQETQYFGPGTRLLVL.

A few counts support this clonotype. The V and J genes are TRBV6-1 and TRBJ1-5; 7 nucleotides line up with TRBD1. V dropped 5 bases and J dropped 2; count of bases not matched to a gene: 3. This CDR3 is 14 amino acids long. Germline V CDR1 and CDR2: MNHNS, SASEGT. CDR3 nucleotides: TGTGCCAGCAGTACCGGACAGGGCAATCAGCCCCAGCATTTT. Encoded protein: CASSTGQGNQPQHF.

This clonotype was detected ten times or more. The CDR3 DNA is TGTGCCAGCAGTGGAGACAGTCCTAACTATGGCTACACCTTC. This gives the protein CASSGDSPNYGYTF. The chain is built from TRBV2 and TRBJ1-2, with D possibly TRBD1 on 5 matching bases. Trimming stripped 4 bases from V and 0 bases from J, with 9 bases between. Germline-derived CDR1 and CDR2 are SNHLY and FYNNEI. This CDR3 is 14 amino acids long.

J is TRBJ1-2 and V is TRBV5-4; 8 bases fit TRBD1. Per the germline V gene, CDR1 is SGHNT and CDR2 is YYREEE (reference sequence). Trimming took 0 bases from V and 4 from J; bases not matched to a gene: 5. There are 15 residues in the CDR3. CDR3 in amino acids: CASSLAGGYVYGYTF. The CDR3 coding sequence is TGTGCCAGCAGCTTGGCAGGGGGCTATGTCTATGGCTACACCTTC. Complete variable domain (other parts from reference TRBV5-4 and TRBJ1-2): ETGVTQSPTHLIKTRGQQVTLRCSSQSGHNTVSWYQQALGQGPQFIFQYYREEENGRGNFPPRFSGLQFPNYSSELNVNALELDDSALYLCASSLAGGYVYGYTFGSGTRLTVV.

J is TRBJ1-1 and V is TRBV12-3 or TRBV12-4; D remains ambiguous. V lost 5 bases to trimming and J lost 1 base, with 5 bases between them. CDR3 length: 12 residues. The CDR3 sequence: CASSHPNTEAFF. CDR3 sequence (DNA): TGTGCCAGCAGTCACCCGAACACTGAAGCTTTCTTT.

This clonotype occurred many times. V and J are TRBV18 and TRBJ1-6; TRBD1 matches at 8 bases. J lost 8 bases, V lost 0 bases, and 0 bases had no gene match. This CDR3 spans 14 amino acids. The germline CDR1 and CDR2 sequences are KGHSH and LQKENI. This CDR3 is CASSPPGQDSPLHF. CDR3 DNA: TGTGCCAGCTCACCACCGGGACAGGATTCACCCCTCCACTTT.